This T cell receptor (beta chain) was sequenced in a study of molecular identifiers for immune sequencing clone quantification. By frequency in the sample, this clonotype is medium-sized. Naive CD8 T cells were picked out by sorting for CD8+CD4-CCR7+CD45RA+. TCRdb re-derived calls from the PCR reads in MiXCR, one entry per CDR3 protein. The sample comprises 53,000 or so distinct CDR3 sequences, around 34% of which are singletons, and less than 5% rests with the top ten. This CDR3 has 13 residues. The V and J ends lost 5 bases and 10 bases respectively, with 17 bases between them. Germline V CDR1 and CDR2: PRHDT, FYEKMQ (reference sequence).

The source of this sequence is a human donor in good health. Some libraries in this study had Jurkat cell RNA spiked in. The gene calls are TRBV13 and TRBJ1-1, with D possibly TRBD1 on 6 matching bases. Sequenced sample: naive CD8+ T cells from blood, with Jurkat cell RNA spiked in. This sample's subset: FACS-sorted CD8+CD4-CCR7+CD45RA+ naive T cells. As DNA, the CDR3 is TGTGCCAGCAGCATCCTACAGGGCCCGGGAGCTTTCTTT. Translation: CASSILQGPGAFF.